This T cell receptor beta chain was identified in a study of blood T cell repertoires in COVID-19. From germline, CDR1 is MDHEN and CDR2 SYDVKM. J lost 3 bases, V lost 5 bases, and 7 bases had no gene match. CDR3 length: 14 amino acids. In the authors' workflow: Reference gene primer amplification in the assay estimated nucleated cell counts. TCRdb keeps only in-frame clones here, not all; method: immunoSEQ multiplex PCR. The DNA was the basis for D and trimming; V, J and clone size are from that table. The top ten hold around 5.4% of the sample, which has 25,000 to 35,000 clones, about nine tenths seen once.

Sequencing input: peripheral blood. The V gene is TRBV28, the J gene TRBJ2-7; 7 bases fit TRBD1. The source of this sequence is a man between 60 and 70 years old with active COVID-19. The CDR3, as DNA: TGTGCCAGCAGTCCCGGACAGGTCGGCTACGAGCAGTACTTC. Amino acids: CASSPGQVGYEQYF.